This T cell receptor (beta chain) is from a study of PD-1 blockade in classical Hodgkin lymphoma. Study in general: Patients had nivolumab dosed at 3 mg/kg, delivered intravenously every 2 weeks.

The CDR3 loop spans 13 amino acids. The V and J ends lost 10 bases and 8 bases respectively, with 15 bases between them. In germline, CDR1 is MNHEY, CDR2 SVGAGI. This table comes from immunoSEQ multiplex PCR, and its TCRdb copy is limited to in-frame clones, with some not included. The table has about 17,000 clones, approximately 64% seen once; the top ten hold around 8%. Study-wide points: Exclusion was the outcome for patients who began nivolumab under 1 year after ASCT. At baseline, newly diagnosed patients reportedly showed less TCR diversity than healthy donors.

For this clone: The antigen remains undetermined.

Autologous stem cell transplantation was followed by relapse in every patient, and brentuximab vedotin exposure varied. Reported best responses ranged across complete response, partial response or progressive disease. The source material was peripheral blood mononuclear cells (PBMCs), sampled before the second cycle of nivolumab. The source is a human donor with classical Hodgkin lymphoma. The rearrangement joins TRBV6-5 to TRBJ1-6; a weak D match, TRBD1 (6 bases). The CDR3 spells CATKPGADSPLHF. CDR3 sequence (DNA): TGTGCCACAAAACCAGGGGCCGATTCACCCCTCCACTTT.